The source of this T cell receptor (beta chain) is a study of cytomegalovirus exposure and HLA in healthy donors. Amplification used 60 Vbeta primers and 13 Jbeta primers. Method: immunoSEQ multiplex PCR; TCRdb's copy keeps in-frame clones and lacks some. This table has more than 95,000 clones, 70% to 85% appearing once. Study-wide findings and caveats: Common viral pathogens were later found to be apparently linked to several of the most significant clusters.

Trimming shortened V by 2 bases and J by 2 bases, and 9 bases separated the two germline ends. CDR1 and CDR2 (germline): MNHEY, SVGAGI. CDR3 length: 15 residues. Remarks on this clone: No antigen is known for it.

Material for sequencing was PBMCs. The chain joins TRBV6-5 to TRBJ1-4; the D is unclear. The TCR originated in a woman between 35 and 50 years old in good health and CMV-seropositive. CDR3 residues: CASSYKRGTNEKLFF. CDR3 coding DNA: TGTGCCAGCAGTTACAAGCGGGGTACTAATGAAAAACTGTTTTTT.